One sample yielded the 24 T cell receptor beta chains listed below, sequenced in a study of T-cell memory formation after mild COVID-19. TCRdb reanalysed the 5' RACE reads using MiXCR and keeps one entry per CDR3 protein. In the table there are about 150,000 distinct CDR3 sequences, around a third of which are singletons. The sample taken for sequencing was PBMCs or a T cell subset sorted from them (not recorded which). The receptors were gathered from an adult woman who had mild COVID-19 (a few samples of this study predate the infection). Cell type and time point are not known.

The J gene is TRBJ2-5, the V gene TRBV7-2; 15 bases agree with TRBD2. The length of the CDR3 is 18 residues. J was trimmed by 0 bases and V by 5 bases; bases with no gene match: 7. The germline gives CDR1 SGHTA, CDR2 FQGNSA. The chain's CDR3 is CASSAWTSGGGYQETQYF. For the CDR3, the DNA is TGTGCCAGCAGCGCCTGGACTAGCGGGGGGGGGTACCAAGAGACCCAGTACTTC.

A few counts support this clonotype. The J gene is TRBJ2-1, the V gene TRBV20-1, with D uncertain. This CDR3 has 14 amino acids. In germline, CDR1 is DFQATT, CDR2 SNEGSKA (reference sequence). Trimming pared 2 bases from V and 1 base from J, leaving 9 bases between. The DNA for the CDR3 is TGCAGTGCTAGACTCAAGGGTTCCTACAATGAGCAGTTCTTC. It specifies CSARLKGSYNEQFF.

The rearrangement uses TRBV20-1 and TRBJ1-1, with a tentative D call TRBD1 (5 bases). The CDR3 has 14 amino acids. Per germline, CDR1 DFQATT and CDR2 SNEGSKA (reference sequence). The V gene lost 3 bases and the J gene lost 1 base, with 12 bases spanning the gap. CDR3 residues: CSASGGQGNTEAFF. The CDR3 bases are TGCAGTGCTAGTGGGGGTCAGGGGAACACTGAAGCTTTCTTT.

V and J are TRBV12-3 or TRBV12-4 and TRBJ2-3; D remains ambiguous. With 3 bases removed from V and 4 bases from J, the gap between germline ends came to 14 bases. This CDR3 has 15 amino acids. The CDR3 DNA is TGTGCCAGCAGTTTGAACGGTAACTCCGCAGATACGCAGTATTTT. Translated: CASSLNGNSADTQYF.

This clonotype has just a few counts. The CDR3 region is CASSRKSTTYNEQFF. CDR3 coding DNA: TGTGCCAGCAGCCGAAAATCGACCACTTACAATGAGCAGTTCTTC. The chain is built from TRBV3-1 and TRBJ2-1, with unresolved D. V shed 4 bases and J shed 4 bases, with 14 bases lying between them. CDR1 is LGHDT and CDR2 is YNNKEL in the germline V gene (reference sequence). The CDR3 is 15 amino acids.

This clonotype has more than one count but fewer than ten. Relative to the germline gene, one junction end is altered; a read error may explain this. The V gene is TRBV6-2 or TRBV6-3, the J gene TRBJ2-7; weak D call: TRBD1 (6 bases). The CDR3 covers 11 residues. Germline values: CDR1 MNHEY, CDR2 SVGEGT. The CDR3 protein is CASSSGTPPDF. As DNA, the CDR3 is TGTGCCAGCAGTTCCGGGACACCTCCCGACTTC.

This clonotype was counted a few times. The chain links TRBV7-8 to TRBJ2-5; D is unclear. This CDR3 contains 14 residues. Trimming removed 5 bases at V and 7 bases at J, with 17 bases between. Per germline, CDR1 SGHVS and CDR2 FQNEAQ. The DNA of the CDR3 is TGTGCCAGCAGCCCCCCCGCCGATTTGGGGACCCAGTACTTC. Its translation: CASSPPADLGTQYF.

CDR3 DNA: TGCGCCAGCAGCTTGGTCAGCGGGGTATCTGGGGCCAACGTCCTGACTTTC. As protein: CASSLVSGVSGANVLTF. The J gene is TRBJ2-6, the V gene TRBV5-1; 7 nucleotides agree with TRBD2. This CDR3 comprises 17 residues. CDR1 SGHRS and CDR2 YFSETQ come from the germline V gene. J gave up 1 base and V 0 bases, and 4 bases lay outside the gene matches.

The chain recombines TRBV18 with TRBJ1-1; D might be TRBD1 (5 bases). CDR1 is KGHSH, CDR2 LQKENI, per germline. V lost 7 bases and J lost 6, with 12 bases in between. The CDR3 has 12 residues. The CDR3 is CASLGVEAEAFF. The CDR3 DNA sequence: TGTGCCAGCTTAGGGGTCGAGGCTGAAGCTTTCTTT.

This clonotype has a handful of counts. CDR3 protein: CSARRPGQGFYEQYF. DNA for the CDR3: TGCAGTGCTAGACGCCCCGGACAGGGGTTTTACGAGCAGTACTTC. The V gene is TRBV20-1, the J gene TRBJ2-7; 9 bases align to TRBD1. CDR1 is DFQATT, CDR2 SNEGSKA, per germline (reference sequence). V shed 2 bases, J shed 4 bases, and the junction held 9 bases outside the gene matches. The CDR3 has 15 amino acids.

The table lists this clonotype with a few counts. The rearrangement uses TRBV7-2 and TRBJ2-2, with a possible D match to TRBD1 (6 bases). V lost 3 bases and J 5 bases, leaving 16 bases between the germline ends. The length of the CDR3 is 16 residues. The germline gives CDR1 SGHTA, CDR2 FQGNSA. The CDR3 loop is CASSFSGPGATGELFF. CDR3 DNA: TGTGCCAGCAGCTTCTCGGGCCCAGGGGCGACCGGGGAGCTGTTTTTT.

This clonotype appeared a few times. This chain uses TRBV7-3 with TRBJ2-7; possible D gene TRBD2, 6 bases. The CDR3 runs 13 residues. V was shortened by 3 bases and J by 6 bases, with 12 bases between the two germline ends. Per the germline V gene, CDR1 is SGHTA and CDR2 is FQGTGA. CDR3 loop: CASSFVPSAEQYF. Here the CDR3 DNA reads TGTGCCAGCAGCTTCGTACCTAGCGCCGAGCAGTACTTC. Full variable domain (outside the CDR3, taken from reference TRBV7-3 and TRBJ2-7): GAGVSQTPSNKVTEKGKYVELRCDPISGHTALYWYRQSLGQGPEFLIYFQGTGAADDSGLPNDRFFAVRPEGSVSTLKIQRTERGDSAVYLCASSFVPSAEQYFGPGTRLTVT.

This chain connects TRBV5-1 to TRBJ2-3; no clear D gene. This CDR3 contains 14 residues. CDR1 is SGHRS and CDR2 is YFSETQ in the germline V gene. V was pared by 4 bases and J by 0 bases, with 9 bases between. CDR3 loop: CASSPRLSTDTQYF. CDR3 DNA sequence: TGCGCCAGCAGCCCAAGACTGAGCACAGATACGCAGTATTTT.

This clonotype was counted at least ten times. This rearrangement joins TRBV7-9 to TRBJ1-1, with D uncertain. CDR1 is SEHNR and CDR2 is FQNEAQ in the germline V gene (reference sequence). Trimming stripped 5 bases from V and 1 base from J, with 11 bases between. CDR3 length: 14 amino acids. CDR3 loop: CASSPESRNTEAFF. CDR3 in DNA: TGTGCCAGCAGCCCAGAGAGTAGGAACACTGAAGCTTTCTTT.

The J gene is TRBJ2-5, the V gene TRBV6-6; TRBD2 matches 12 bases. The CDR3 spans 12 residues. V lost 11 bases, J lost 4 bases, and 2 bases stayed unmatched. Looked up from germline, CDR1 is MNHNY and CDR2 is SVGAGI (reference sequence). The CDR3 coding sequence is TGTGCCTCACTAGCGGGAGGAGAGACCCAGTACTTC. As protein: CASLAGGETQYF.

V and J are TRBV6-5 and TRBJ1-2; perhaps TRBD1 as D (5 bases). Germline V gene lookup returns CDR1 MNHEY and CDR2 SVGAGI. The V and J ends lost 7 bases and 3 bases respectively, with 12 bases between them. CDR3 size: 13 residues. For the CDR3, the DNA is TGTGCCAGCACCCGAGGGACCTACTATGGCTACACCTTC. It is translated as CASTRGTYYGYTF.

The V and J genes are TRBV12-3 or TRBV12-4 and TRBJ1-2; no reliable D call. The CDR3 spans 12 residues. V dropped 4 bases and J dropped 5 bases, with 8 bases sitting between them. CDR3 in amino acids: CASSSTLYGYTF. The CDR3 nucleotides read TGTGCCAGCAGTTCGACGCTTTATGGCTACACCTTC.

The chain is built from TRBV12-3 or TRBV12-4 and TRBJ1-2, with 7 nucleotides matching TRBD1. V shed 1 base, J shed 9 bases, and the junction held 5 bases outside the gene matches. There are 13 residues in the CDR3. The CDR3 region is CASSLEMDRRYTF. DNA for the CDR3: TGTGCCAGCAGTTTAGAGATGGACAGGCGCTACACCTTC.

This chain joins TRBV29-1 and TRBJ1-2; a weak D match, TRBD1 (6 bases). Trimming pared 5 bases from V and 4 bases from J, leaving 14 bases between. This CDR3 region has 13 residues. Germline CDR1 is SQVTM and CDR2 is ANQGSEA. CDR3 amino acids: CSVQVQGIYGYTF. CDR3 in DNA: TGCAGCGTTCAGGTCCAGGGGATCTATGGCTACACCTTC. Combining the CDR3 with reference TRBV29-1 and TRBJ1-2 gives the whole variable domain SAVISQKPSRDICQRGTSLTIQCQVDSQVTMMFWYRQQPGQSLTLIATANQGSEATYESGFVIDKFPISRPNLTFSTLTVSNMSPEDSSIYLCSVQVQGIYGYTFGSGTRLTVV.

This CDR3 is CSGRHQGRNEQFF. CDR3 coding DNA: TGCAGCGGACGTCATCAGGGGCGGAATGAGCAGTTCTTC. The rearrangement joins TRBV29-1 to TRBJ2-1; a possible D gene is TRBD1 (6 bases). The CDR3 is 13 amino acids. The germline V gene has CDR1 SQVTM and CDR2 ANQGSEA. V lost 7 bases, J lost 7 bases, and 17 bases lay in between.

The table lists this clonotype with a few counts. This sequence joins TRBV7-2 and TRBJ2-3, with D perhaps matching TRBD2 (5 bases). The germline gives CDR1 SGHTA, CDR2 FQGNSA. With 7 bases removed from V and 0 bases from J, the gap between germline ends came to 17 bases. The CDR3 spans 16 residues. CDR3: CASKPYSGASTDTQYF. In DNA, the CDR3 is TGTGCCAGCAAACCTTACAGCGGAGCTAGCACAGATACGCAGTATTTT.

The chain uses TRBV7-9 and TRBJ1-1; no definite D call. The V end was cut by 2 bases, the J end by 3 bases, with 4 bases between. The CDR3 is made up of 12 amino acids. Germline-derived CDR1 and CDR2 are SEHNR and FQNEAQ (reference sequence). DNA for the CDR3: TGTGCCAGCAGCTTACGAGACACTGAAGCTTTCTTT. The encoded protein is CASSLRDTEAFF.

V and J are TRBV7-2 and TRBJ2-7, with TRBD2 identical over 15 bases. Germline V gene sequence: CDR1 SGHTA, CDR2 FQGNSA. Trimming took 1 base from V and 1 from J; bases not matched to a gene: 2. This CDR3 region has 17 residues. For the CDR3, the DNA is TGTGCCAGCAGCTTAGAGGGACTAGCGGGGGGTTCCTACGAGCAGTACTTC. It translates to CASSLEGLAGGSYEQYF.

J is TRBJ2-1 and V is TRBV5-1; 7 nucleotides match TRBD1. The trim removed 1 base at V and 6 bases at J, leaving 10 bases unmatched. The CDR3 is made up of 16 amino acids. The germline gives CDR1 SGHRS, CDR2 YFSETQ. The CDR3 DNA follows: TGCGCCAGCAGCTTGCCCGGGACAGCAAAGGGCAATGAGCAGTTCTTC. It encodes CASSLPGTAKGNEQFF.